The rows below give T cell receptor beta chains drawn from one sample of a study of CD8+ T cells in alopecia areata. Assay: immunoSEQ multiplex PCR; the TCRdb copy retains only in-frame clones and omits some. The table has 150,000 or so clones, approximately 50% seen once; the top ten hold over 5.5%. Source material: CD4+ T cells sorted from blood. The receptors shown here come from a human donor with alopecia areata. CDR3s include the opening cysteine and the closing phenylalanine or tryptophan. The D gene is left open where the match is weak. A row's size may be missing; if present it is once, few, many or a size class.

v_gene: TRBV7-2; abundance: few; d_gene: TRBD2; j_gene: TRBJ2-7; CDR3aa: CASSLVPGLASYEQYF; CDR3nt: TGTGCCAGCAGCTTAGTTCCGGGACTAGCGTCGTACGAGCAGTACTTC
v_gene: TRBV15; abundance: -; d_gene: TRBD2; j_gene: TRBJ2-6; CDR3aa: CATSGAGAGANVLTF; CDR3nt: TGTGCCACCAGCGGTGCGGGAGCTGGGGCCAACGTCCTGACTTTC
v_gene: TRBV30; abundance: few; d_gene: -; j_gene: TRBJ2-1; CDR3aa: CAWTFGGVTYNEQFF; CDR3nt: TGTGCCTGGACCTTTGGTGGGGTAACCTACAATGAGCAGTTCTTC
v_gene: TRBV4-1; abundance: -; d_gene: TRBD1; j_gene: TRBJ2-1; CDR3aa: CASSRELSGTDYNEQFF; CDR3nt: TGCGCCAGCAGCCGCGAGCTCTCCGGGACAGACTACAATGAGCAGTTCTTC
v_gene: TRBV29-1; abundance: -; d_gene: -; j_gene: TRBJ1-2; CDR3aa: CSTSTAYGYTF; CDR3nt: TGCAGTACATCGACAGCCTATGGCTACACCTTC
v_gene: TRBV5-1; abundance: -; d_gene: -; j_gene: TRBJ2-7; CDR3aa: CASSPTTGDTYEQYF; CDR3nt: TGCGCCAGCAGCCCAACGACGGGGGATACCTACGAGCAGTACTTC
v_gene: TRBV2; abundance: few; d_gene: -; j_gene: TRBJ2-7; CDR3aa: CASSEVYEQYF; CDR3nt: TGTGCCAGCAGTGAAGTATACGAGCAGTACTTC
v_gene: TRBV30; abundance: -; d_gene: -; j_gene: TRBJ2-1; CDR3aa: CAWSGTSKYNEQFF; CDR3nt: TGTGCCTGGAGTGGCACTAGCAAATACAATGAGCAGTTCTTC
v_gene: TRBV4-1; abundance: -; d_gene: -; j_gene: TRBJ1-5; CDR3aa: CASSQGVPHQPQHF; CDR3nt: TGCGCCAGCAGCCAAGGGGTCCCCCATCAGCCCCAGCATTTT
v_gene: TRBV20-1; abundance: -; d_gene: -; j_gene: TRBJ2-3; CDR3aa: CSGRTDTQYF; CDR3nt: TGCAGCGGAAGAACAGATACGCAGTATTTT
v_gene: TRBV14; abundance: -; d_gene: -; j_gene: TRBJ2-5; CDR3aa: CASSHSASGTQYF; CDR3nt: TGTGCCAGCAGCCATAGCGCATCGGGGACCCAGTACTTC
v_gene: TRBV19; abundance: -; d_gene: -; j_gene: TRBJ1-1; CDR3aa: CASSVSRENTEAFF; CDR3nt: TGTGCCAGTAGTGTATCACGTGAGAACACTGAAGCTTTCTTT
v_gene: TRBV7-3; abundance: -; d_gene: -; j_gene: TRBJ2-1; CDR3aa: CASSSTAPNEQFF; CDR3nt: TGTGCCAGCAGCTCGACGGCCCCCAATGAGCAGTTCTTC
v_gene: TRBV6-6; abundance: -; d_gene: TRBD2; j_gene: TRBJ2-3; CDR3aa: CASTYAGGTDTQYF; CDR3nt: TGTGCCAGCACTTACGCGGGAGGAACAGATACGCAGTATTTT
v_gene: TRBV29-1; abundance: -; d_gene: TRBD1; j_gene: TRBJ2-1; CDR3aa: CSASDRGYNEQFF; CDR3nt: TGCAGCGCATCGGACAGGGGATACAATGAGCAGTTCTTC
v_gene: TRBV11-1; abundance: -; d_gene: -; j_gene: TRBJ2-3; CDR3aa: CASSFWGAADTQYF; CDR3nt: TGTGCCAGCAGCTTCTGGGGCGCGGCAGATACGCAGTATTTT
v_gene: TRBV5-1; abundance: -; d_gene: TRBD1; j_gene: TRBJ1-5; CDR3aa: CASSLGDRAHQPQHF; CDR3nt: TGCGCCAGCAGCTTAGGTGACAGGGCGCATCAGCCCCAGCATTTT
v_gene: TRBV23-1; abundance: few; d_gene: -; j_gene: TRBJ2-1; CDR3aa: CASSPKGGVHLNNEQFF; CDR3nt: TGCGCCAGCAGTCCGAAGGGCGGGGTTCACCTAAACAATGAGCAGTTCTTC
v_gene: TRBV4-1; abundance: -; d_gene: -; j_gene: TRBJ2-5; CDR3aa: CASSQDRIQIETQYF; CDR3nt: TGCGCCAGCAGCCAAGATCGGATCCAAATAGAGACCCAGTACTTC
v_gene: TRBV5-4; abundance: -; d_gene: TRBD1; j_gene: TRBJ1-1; CDR3aa: CASSPRQGKGEAFF; CDR3nt: TGTGCCAGCAGCCCGCGACAGGGGAAAGGTGAAGCTTTCTTT
v_gene: TRBV7-9; abundance: -; d_gene: TRBD2; j_gene: TRBJ2-5; CDR3aa: CASSLLAGLLETQYF; CDR3nt: TGTGCCAGCAGCTTACTAGCGGGGCTCCTTGAGACCCAGTACTTC
v_gene: TRBV5-1; abundance: once; d_gene: -; j_gene: TRBJ2-1; CDR3aa: CASSGGAGDFTYNEQFF; CDR3nt: TGCGCCAGCAGCGGGGGCGCTGGGGATTTCACCTACAATGAGCAGTTCTTC
v_gene: TRBV7-3; abundance: few; d_gene: -; j_gene: TRBJ2-7; CDR3aa: CASSLKVQGYEQYF; CDR3nt: TGTGCCAGCAGCTTAAAGGTGCAAGGCTACGAGCAGTACTTC
v_gene: TRBV11-1; abundance: -; d_gene: -; j_gene: TRBJ2-2; CDR3aa: CASSLQALNTGELFF; CDR3nt: TGTGCCAGCAGCTTACAAGCGTTAAACACCGGGGAGCTGTTTTTT
v_gene: TRBV29-1; abundance: -; d_gene: -; j_gene: TRBJ2-3; CDR3aa: CSVEVLRQQTDTQYF; CDR3nt: TGCAGCGTGGAGGTCCTTAGGCAGCAAACAGATACGCAGTATTTT
v_gene: TRBV7-6; abundance: -; d_gene: -; j_gene: TRBJ2-7; CDR3aa: CASSSDTRYEQYF; CDR3nt: TGTGCCAGCAGCTCTGACACGCGTTACGAGCAGTACTTC
v_gene: TRBV10-3; abundance: few; d_gene: TRBD2; j_gene: TRBJ2-1; CDR3aa: CAITAGGLAGPSYNEQFF; CDR3nt: TGTGCCATCACTGCGGGGGGACTAGCGGGGCCCTCCTACAATGAGCAGTTCTTC
v_gene: TRBV2; abundance: -; d_gene: -; j_gene: TRBJ1-2; CDR3aa: CASSPSYGYTF; CDR3nt: TGTGCCAGCAGCCCAAGCTATGGCTACACCTTC
v_gene: TRBV23-1; abundance: -; d_gene: -; j_gene: TRBJ1-1; CDR3aa: CASSPKKTDIMNTEAFF; CDR3nt: TGCGCCAGCAGCCCAAAGAAAACGGACATCATGAACACTGAAGCTTTCTTT
v_gene: TRBV6-5; abundance: -; d_gene: -; j_gene: TRBJ2-6; CDR3aa: CASRYVSGANVLTF; CDR3nt: TGTGCCAGCCGGTATGTTTCTGGGGCCAACGTCCTGACTTTC
v_gene: TRBV29-1; abundance: few; d_gene: TRBD2; j_gene: TRBJ2-7; CDR3aa: CSVSRLAGSHEQYF; CDR3nt: TGCAGCGTCTCCAGACTAGCGGGATCCCACGAGCAGTACTTC
v_gene: TRBV5-1; abundance: -; d_gene: TRBD1; j_gene: TRBJ2-2; CDR3aa: CASSWGQGSSGELFF; CDR3nt: TGCGCCAGCAGCTGGGGACAGGGTTCAAGCGGGGAGCTGTTTTTT
v_gene: TRBV5-1; abundance: few; d_gene: -; j_gene: TRBJ2-1; CDR3aa: CASSLGVLNEQFF; CDR3nt: TGCGCCAGCAGCTTGGGAGTGTTGAATGAGCAGTTCTTC
v_gene: TRBV19; abundance: few; d_gene: -; j_gene: TRBJ1-2; CDR3aa: CASSIDRDYGYTF; CDR3nt: TGTGCCAGTAGTATAGACCGGGACTATGGCTACACCTTC
v_gene: TRBV28; abundance: -; d_gene: TRBD2; j_gene: TRBJ2-7; CDR3aa: CASNLPGGEQYF; CDR3nt: TGTGCCAGCAACCTCCCGGGGGGCGAGCAGTACTTC
v_gene: TRBV29-1; abundance: -; d_gene: -; j_gene: TRBJ2-7; CDR3aa: CSVQSSYEQYF; CDR3nt: TGCAGCGTTCAGTCGTCCTACGAGCAGTACTTC